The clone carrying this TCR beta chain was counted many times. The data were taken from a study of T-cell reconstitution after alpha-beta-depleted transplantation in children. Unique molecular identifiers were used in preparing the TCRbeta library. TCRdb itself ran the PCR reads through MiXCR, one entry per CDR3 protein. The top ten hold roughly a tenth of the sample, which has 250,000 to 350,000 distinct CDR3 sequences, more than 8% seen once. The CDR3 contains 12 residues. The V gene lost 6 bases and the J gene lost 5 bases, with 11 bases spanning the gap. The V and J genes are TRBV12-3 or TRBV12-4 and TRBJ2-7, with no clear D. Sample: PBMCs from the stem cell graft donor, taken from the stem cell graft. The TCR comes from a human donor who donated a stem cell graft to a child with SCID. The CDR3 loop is CASRSFEDEQYF. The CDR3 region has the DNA TGTGCCAGCAGGTCGTTTGAGGACGAGCAGTACTTC.